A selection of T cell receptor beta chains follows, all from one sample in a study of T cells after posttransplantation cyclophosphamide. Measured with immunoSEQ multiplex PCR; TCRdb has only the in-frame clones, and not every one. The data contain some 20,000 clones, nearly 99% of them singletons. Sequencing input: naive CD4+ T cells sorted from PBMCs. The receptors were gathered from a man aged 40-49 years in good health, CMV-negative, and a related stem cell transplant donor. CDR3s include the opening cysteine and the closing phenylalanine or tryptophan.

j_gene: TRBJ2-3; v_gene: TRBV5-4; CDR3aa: CASSLVSLGQDTQYF
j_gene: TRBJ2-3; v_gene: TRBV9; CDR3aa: CASSVGSGSTQYF
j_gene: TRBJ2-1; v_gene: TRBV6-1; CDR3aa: CASSGSSGVALHNEQFF
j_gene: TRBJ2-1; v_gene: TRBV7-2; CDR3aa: CASSPLYNEQFF
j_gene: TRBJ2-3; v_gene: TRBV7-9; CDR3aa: CASTIQQGVTDTQYF
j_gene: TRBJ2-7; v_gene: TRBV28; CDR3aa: CASSLPSRSSYEQYF
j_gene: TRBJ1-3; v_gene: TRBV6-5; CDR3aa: CASSFSRVGNTIYF
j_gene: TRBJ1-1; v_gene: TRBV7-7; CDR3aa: CASTEIKMNTEAFF
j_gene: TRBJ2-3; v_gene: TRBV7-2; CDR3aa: CASSSGGPLAGADTQYF
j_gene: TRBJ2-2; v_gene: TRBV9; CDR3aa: CASSVQGWGAGELFF
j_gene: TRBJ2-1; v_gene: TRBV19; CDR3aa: CASDIPGTGRQFF
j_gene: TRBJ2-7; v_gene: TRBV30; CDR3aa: CAWSGTSGFYEQYF
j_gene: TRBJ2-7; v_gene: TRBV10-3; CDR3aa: CAISDGDYEQYF
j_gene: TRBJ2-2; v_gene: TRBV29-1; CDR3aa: CSVSGTSGRANTGELFF
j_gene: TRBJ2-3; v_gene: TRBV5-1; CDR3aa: CASSRGHSSTDTQYF
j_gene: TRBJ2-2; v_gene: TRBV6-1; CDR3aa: CASSRLAGAVGELFF
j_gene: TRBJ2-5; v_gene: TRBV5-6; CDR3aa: CASSSRDFQETQYF
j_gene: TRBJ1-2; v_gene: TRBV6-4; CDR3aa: CASIMNYGYTF
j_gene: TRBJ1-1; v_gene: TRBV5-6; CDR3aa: CASSWGVNTEAFF
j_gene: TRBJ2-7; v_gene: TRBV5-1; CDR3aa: CASSPHSTSGYEQYF
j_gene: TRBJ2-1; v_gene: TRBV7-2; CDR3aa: CASSLTSGNYNEQFF
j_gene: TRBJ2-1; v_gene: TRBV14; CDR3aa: CASSQGRTSIFYNEQFF
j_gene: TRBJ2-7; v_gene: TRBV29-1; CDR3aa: CSVSLDYEQYF
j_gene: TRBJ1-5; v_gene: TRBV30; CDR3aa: CAWSVGLAGGLQPQHF
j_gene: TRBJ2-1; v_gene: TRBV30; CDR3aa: CAWTTLSGRSYNEQFF
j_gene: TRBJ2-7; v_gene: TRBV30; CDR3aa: CAWSPGLAYEQYF
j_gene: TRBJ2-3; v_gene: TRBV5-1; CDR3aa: CASSRTSGGADTQYF
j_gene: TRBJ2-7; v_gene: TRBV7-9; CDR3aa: CASSLVLAGAYEQYF
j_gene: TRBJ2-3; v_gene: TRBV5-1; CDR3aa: CASSLETPASTDTQYF
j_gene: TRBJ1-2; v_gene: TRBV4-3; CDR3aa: CASSIDRADYGYTF
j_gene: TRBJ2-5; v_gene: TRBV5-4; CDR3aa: CASSPDYGDPQYF
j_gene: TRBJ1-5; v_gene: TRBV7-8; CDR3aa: CASRRDRGEYQPQHF
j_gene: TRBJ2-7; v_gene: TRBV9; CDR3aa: CASSPRRGSEGQYF
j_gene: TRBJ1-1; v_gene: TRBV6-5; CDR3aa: CASSRGPAEAFF
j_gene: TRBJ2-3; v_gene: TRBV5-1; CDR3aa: CASSLGTGVTDTQYF
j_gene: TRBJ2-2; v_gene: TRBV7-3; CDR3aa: CASSFGLAGNTGELFF
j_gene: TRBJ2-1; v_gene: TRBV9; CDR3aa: CASSVAGGRSSYNEQFF
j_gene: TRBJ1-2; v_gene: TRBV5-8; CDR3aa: CASSLDGTGDGYGYTF
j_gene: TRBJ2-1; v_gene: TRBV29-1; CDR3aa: CSVRTYTSYNEQFF
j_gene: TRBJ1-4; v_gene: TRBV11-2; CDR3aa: CASRPRQGSEKLFF
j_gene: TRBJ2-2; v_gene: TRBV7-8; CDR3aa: CASSLTSNRGLGELFF
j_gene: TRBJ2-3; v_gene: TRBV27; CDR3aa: CASSRGLAGGVADTQYF
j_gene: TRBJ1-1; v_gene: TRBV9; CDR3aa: CASSVAPRPTEAFF
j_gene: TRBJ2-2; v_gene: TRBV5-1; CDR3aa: CASSLDAGNTGELFF
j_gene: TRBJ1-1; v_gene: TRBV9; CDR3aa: CASSSRPNSEAFF
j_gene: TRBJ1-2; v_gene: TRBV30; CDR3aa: CAWSADYGYTF
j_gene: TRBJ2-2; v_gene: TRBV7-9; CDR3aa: CASSPPGLAGTGELFF
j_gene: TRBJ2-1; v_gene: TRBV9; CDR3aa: CASSKTGDFGSYNEQFF
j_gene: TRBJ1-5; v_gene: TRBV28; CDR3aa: CASSLVAGSPQHF
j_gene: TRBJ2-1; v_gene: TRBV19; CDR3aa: CASSAGGPTNEQFF
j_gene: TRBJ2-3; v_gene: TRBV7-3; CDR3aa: CASSSGQGLTDTQYF